This paragraph reports one TCR beta chain. Its antigen is unknown. No qualities accompany the bases; no much larger clone lies one base away. This entry is derived from a study of molecular identifiers for immune sequencing clone quantification (dated by TCRdb to the late 2010s). Describing the broader study: For a replicate experiment, the RNA from either approximately 20,000 or 100,000 naive CD8 T cells was divided into five aliquots, and four of those aliquots went on to sequencing. The study was a methods study using CD8 T cells to benchmark molecular-identifier clustering-based TCR repertoire sequencing (MIDCIRS) and TCR RNA copy counting.

Libraries of naive CD8 T cells were built from anywhere between roughly 18,000 and 1,000,000 sorted cells, with 10%, 30% or 50% of the purified RNA used. Naive CD8 T cells were FACS-sorted as CD8+CD4-CCR7+CD45RA+ on a BD FACSAria II into RLT Plus buffer. To test detection sensitivity, Jurkat RNA equivalent to ten TCR copies was spiked into samples of roughly 18,000-1,100,000 naive CD8 T cells. Enrichment of CD8 T cells was performed with RosetteSep CD8+ T Cell Enrichment Cocktail and Ficoll-Paque, after which ACK red cell lysis was carried out. At the junction V is shortened by 6 bases and J by 4 bases, with 16 bases in between. The CDR3 holds 16 amino acids from the cysteine to the phenylalanine. Just CDR3 DNA is preserved here, 48 bases in frame from base 1. Taken from the germline V gene, the CDR1 and CDR2 loops are MDHEN and SYDVKM. Library generation was performed with PCR. The sample was run on a NextSeq 500. Bulk TCR libraries were made following a previously described method, with the TCR primers given in Table S5. Purification of total RNA was performed with the Qiagen AllPrep DNA/RNA kit. Before analysis, reads from multiple sequencing runs of one library were combined. The study's processing was this. Reads were retained only if the reads had an exact TCR constant sequence, and the retained reads were trimmed to 150 nt and grouped according to their 12-nt molecular barcodes. Reads in each barcode group were sub-clustered using a 15% Levenshtein threshold, and a quality-weighted consensus sequence was built for each RNA molecule. Non-functional sequences were removed, as were lower-count sequences one edit away from another. Based on fitting two negative binomial distributions, any barcode sub-cluster with under 20% of the maximum read count was discarded. Starting from the raw public reads, TCRdb applied fastp trimming at Q25, assembled clones with MiXCR and retained in-frame beta chains. CDR3 protein duplicates are merged, each entry listing the most common genes and DNA. TCRdb's processing, not the authors', yielded these V and J calls. The sample data list about half a million distinct CDR3 sequences, and about 25% of these were observed just once. Around 0.78% of the sample is in the top ten clones.

What the study reported, not specific to this receptor: The sizes of highly expanded clones could end up underestimated when identical TCR molecules share a barcode. A single cell's worth of spiked-in Jurkat TCR RNA was reported detectable even among around 970,000 naive CD8 T cells. When barcode sub-clustering was omitted, TCR diversity was inflated by chimeric consensus sequences, with chimeras reaching as high as 47%. Spiked-in Jurkat TCR RNA (approximately 9 copies' worth), which is not part of the donor repertoire, was contained in the naive libraries. Approximately 2.7 recovered TCR RNA copies per cell were obtained by modeling, versus roughly 10 by digital PCR, implying a capture efficiency of about 30%. In CMV-specific effector cells, over 97% of molecules were held by clones above 20 RNA copies, whereas under 1% of molecules were held by such clones in naive cells.

Here the chain combines TRBV28 and TRBJ1-6; a tentative D call is TRBD1 (5 bases match). The TCR comes from a human donor in good health. Some libraries in this study had Jurkat cell RNA spiked in. What was sequenced was naive CD8+ T cells from blood, with Jurkat cell RNA spiked in. This specimen's cell subset or site label, interpreted: FACS-sorted CD8+CD4-CCR7+CD45RA+ naive T cells. The CDR3 protein sequence reads: CASSTRDAGYNSPLHF. The nucleotide sequence is given as TGTGCCAGCAGCACACGGGACGCTGGATATAATTCACCCCTCCACTTT.